The TCR beta chain described here comes from a study of fetal regulatory T cell absence and autoimmunity. The CDR3 runs 16 residues. Germline V gives CDR1 SGHVS, CDR2 FQNEAQ. V lost 0 bases and J 4 bases, leaving 13 bases between the germline ends. Sequencing used immunoSEQ multiplex PCR; TCRdb keeps in-frame clones, though not all of them. Of approximately 49,000 clones in the sample, about 86% are singletons; the top ten hold less than 0.5%. The sequenced sample was cord blood. This chain links TRBV7-8 with TRBJ1-3, with D perhaps TRBD1 (5 bases). This receptor was taken from a newborn boy with IPEX syndrome. The CDR3 protein is CASSLAAGGRGNTIYF. The CDR3 DNA reads as TGTGCCAGCAGCTTAGCGGCGGGGGGGAGGGGAAACACCATATATTTT.